The clone carrying this T cell receptor beta chain was found a few times. Antigen specificity is unknown. Regarding time point: persistent/refractory GD, antithyroid drugs over 5 years with positive TRAb. RNA isolated from PBMCs was used to make the TCR library. American Thyroid Association guidelines were used to diagnose Graves' disease. This sample was taken from a study of regulatory T cells in long-lasting Graves disease. Study-wide results and caveats: Patients whose Graves' disease persisted exhibited lower TCR diversity than those newly diagnosed. It was in persistent disease that TRBV28, TRBJ1-2 and TRBJ2-5 were favored.

Germline CDR1 and CDR2: SEHNR and FQNEAQ (reference sequence). The CDR3 is 16 amino acids. With 8 bases removed from V and 5 bases from J, the gap between germline ends came to 22 bases. TCR beta libraries were built with iRepertoire HTBI primers and Arm-PCR of CDR3 regions. One entry per CDR3 protein, called by TCRdb with MiXCR from the multiplex PCR reads. The data contain some 470,000 distinct CDR3 sequences, 20% to 25% of them seen just once; the ten biggest clones take up 7% to 9%. The V gene is TRBV7-9, the J gene TRBJ1-5, with D possibly TRBD1 on 5 matching bases. The origin of this receptor is a female donor with Graves disease. Specimen: peripheral blood mononuclear cells (PBMCs), collected when the disease was refractory, from a patient treated with antithyroid drugs. DNA of the CDR3: TGTGCCAGCTCTCCCCCACTCGGCAGGGATGATCAGCCCCAGCATTTT. This translates into CASSPPLGRDDQPQHF.